Sequencing of this T cell receptor beta chain was carried out in a study of a mutant IDH1 vaccine in newly diagnosed glioma. The overall study: Patients were started on vaccination 4-6 weeks after radiotherapy alone, or with temozolomide cycles.

Study results and limitations: Of all patients, 93.3% showed vaccine-induced immune responses.

This clone has a handful of counts. Its antigen is unidentified. Only in-frame clones appear in the TCRdb table, and some are missing; sequencing was by immunoSEQ multiplex PCR. Of tens of thousands of clones in the sample, roughly 80% were seen once. The time point: week 11, during vaccination. Every vaccine dose comprised 300 ug of mutant IDH1 20-mer peptide plus topical imiquimod. The CDR3 extends over 17 amino acids. V was clipped by 5 bases and J by 5 bases, with 25 bases between them. From germline, CDR1 is SGHVS and CDR2 FQNEAQ. The gene calls are TRBV7-8 and TRBJ2-7, with a possible D match to TRBD2 (6 bases). The sample in question was PBMCs, obtained from a glioma patient whose treatment included an IDH1 peptide vaccine. The source is a man between 45 and 60 years old with glioma. The CDR3 protein is CASSPRRRERTSNEQYF. As DNA, the CDR3 is TGTGCCAGCAGCCCCCGACGGCGGGAAAGGACATCCAACGAGCAGTACTTC.